This T cell receptor beta chain comes out of a study of beta chain features in type 1 diabetes. Overall study context: Regarding age, gender and cell yields, patients proved similar to healthy donors. General observations from the study: Type 1 diabetes patients had moderately but significantly shorter TCRB CDR3s in all four CD4+ subsets. More deletions and fewer insertions at VDJ junctions were found in patients with type 1 diabetes. Equally in patients and controls, PCR might preferentially amplify shorter templates.

Isolated RNA was reverse transcribed in full, so expressed TCRB transcripts were sequenced. Repertoires were generated with immunoSEQ multiplex PCR, while TCRdb's copy carries only in-frame clones and drops some. Here the sample spans 40,000 to 65,000 clones, 50% to 75% being singletons. With regard to this clone: Its specificity is unknown.

All of the sorted populations showed purity greater than 98%. Sequencing was carried out using stem cell memory CD4+ T cells from blood. The sequence came from a woman in her 30s with type 1 diabetes.

CDR3 amino acids: CASSIRYGRMYQETQYF. The CDR3, as DNA: TGTGCCAGTAGTATACGGTACGGGAGGATGTACCAAGAGACCCAGTACTTC. This chain connects TRBV19 to TRBJ2-5; 7 bases align to TRBD2. The CDR3 has 17 amino acids. The J segment lost 0 bases and the V segment lost 2 bases, leaving 9 bases of the junction unmatched. The germline V gene has CDR1 LNHDA and CDR2 SQIVND (reference sequence). The variable domain in full, with the rest retrieved from reference TRBV19 and TRBJ2-5, is DGGITQSPKYLFRKEGQNVTLSCEQNLNHDAMYWYRQDPGQGLRLIYYSQIVNDFQKGDIAEGYSVSREKKESFPLTVTSAQKNPTAFYLCASSIRYGRMYQETQYFGPGTRLLVL.